This T cell receptor beta chain was profiled in a study of cytomegalovirus exposure and HLA in healthy donors. General study findings and limits: The authors judged a highly shared variant cluster likely a sequencing artifact.

The germline V and J ends were trimmed by 4 bases and 4 bases, with 8 bases remaining between them. Per the germline V gene, CDR1 is SGHRS and CDR2 is YFSETQ. The CDR3 is 13 amino acids. The PCR was carried out with 60 Vbeta primers and 13 Jbeta primers. Profiled with immunoSEQ multiplex PCR; TCRdb holds only in-frame clones, not every one. The profile shows about 150,000 clones, over 60% of them singletons. A note on this clone: Antigen: not known.

The source material was PBMCs. J is TRBJ2-2 and V is TRBV5-1; D gene uncertain. This clonotype was sampled from a man aged 30 to 39 in good health and CMV-seronegative. CDR3 sequence reads: CASSASVTGELFF. The CDR3 nucleotides read TGCGCCAGCAGCGCGAGTGTCACCGGGGAGCTGTTTTTT.